This TCR beta chain was captured by sequencing in a study of CD8+ T cells in alopecia areata. Whole-study context: Dosing spanned 6 to 18 months on tofacitinib, then 6 months off drug.

Germline V CDR1 and CDR2: LGHNA, YSLEER. V lost 2 bases, J lost 4 bases, and 15 bases lay in between. The CDR3 is 16 residues long. This clone occurred once. RNA, once extracted, was reverse transcribed into cDNA for use as the sequencing template. Here immunoSEQ multiplex PCR was the method, and the copy in TCRdb shows in-frame clones only, minus some. The data show some 120,000 clones, with 58% seen just once and roughly 4.5% held by the top ten. Sequencing was performed on CD4+ T cells sorted from blood, taken at week 0. This clonotype was sampled from a human donor with alopecia areata. The V gene is TRBV4-3, the J gene TRBJ1-3; D is uncertain. Here the CDR3 DNA reads TGCGCCAGCAGCCAATTTGGCTTGAGTTCCGGAAACACCATATATTTT. Translated, it gives CASSQFGLSSGNTIYF.